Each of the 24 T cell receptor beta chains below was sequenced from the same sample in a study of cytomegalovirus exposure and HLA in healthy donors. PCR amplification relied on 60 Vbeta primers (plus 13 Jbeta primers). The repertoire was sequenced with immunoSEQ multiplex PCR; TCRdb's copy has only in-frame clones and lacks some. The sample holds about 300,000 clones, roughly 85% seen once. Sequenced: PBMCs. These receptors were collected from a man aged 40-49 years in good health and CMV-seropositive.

CDR3 loop: CASSLAHSTGNTIYF. CDR3 DNA sequence: TGTGCCAGCAGCTTAGCGCACAGCACAGGAAACACCATATATTTT. The chain employs TRBV7-8 and TRBJ1-3; unclear D gene. The CDR3 is 15 amino acids. Germline CDR1 reads SGHVS; CDR2 reads FQNEAQ. The V end was cut by 0 bases, the J end by 4 bases, with 10 bases between.

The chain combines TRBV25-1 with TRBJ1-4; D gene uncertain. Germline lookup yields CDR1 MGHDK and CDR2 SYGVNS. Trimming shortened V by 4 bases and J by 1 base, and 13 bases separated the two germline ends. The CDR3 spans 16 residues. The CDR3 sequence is CASSGRNTLTNEKLFF. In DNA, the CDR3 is TGTGCCAGCAGTGGGAGAAACACTTTAACTAATGAAAAACTGTTTTTT.

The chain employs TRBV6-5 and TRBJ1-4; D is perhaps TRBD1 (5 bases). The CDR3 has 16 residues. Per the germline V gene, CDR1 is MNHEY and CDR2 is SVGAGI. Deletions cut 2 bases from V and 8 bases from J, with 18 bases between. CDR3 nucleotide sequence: TGTGCCAGCAGTTACAAAGACTGGGGGGATAGGGAAAAACTGTTTTTT. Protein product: CASSYKDWGDREKLFF.

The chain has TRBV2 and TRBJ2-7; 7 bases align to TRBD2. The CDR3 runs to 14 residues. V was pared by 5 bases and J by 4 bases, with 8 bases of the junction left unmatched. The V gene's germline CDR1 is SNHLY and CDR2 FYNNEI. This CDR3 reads CASSPLREGYEQYF. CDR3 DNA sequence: TGTGCCAGCAGTCCGTTAAGGGAGGGTTACGAGCAGTACTTC.

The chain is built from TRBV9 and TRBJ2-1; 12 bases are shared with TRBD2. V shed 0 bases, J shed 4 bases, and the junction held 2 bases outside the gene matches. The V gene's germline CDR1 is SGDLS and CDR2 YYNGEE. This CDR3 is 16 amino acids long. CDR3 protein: CASSVGGTSGYNEQFF. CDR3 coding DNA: TGTGCCAGCAGCGTAGGCGGGACTAGCGGGTACAATGAGCAGTTCTTC.

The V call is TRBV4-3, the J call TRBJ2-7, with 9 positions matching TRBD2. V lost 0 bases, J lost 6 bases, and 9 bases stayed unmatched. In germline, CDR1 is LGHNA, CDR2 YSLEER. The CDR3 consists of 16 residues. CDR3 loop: CASSQEAREGLGEQYF. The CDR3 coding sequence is TGCGCCAGCAGCCAAGAGGCGCGGGAGGGCCTTGGCGAGCAGTACTTC.

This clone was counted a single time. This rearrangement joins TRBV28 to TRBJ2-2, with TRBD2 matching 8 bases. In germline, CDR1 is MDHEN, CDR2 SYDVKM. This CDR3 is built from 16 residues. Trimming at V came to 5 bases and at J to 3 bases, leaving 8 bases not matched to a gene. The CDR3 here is CASSPLGAGDTGELFF. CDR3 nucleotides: TGTGCCAGCAGTCCCCTCGGAGCGGGAGACACCGGGGAGCTGTTTTTT. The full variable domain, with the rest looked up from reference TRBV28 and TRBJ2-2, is DVKVTQSSRYLVKRTGEKVFLECVQDMDHENMFWYRQDPGLGLRLIYFSYDVKMKEKGDIPEGYSVSREKKERFSLILESASTNQTSMYLCASSPLGAGDTGELFFGEGSRLTVL.

CDR3: CASSQDPMASYEQYF. CDR3 in DNA: TGCGCCAGCAGCCAAGATCCAATGGCATCCTACGAGCAGTACTTC. V usage is TRBV4-3 and J usage is TRBJ2-7; D gene unclear. V lost 0 bases and J lost 1, with 10 bases in between. The CDR3 has 15 residues. The germline V gene has CDR1 LGHNA and CDR2 YSLEER.

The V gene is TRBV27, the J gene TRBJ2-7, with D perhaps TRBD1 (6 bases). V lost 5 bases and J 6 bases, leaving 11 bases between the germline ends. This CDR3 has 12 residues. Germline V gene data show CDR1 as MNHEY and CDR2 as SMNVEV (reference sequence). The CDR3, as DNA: TGTGCCAGCAGTCTCTCAGGGGCCGAGCAGTACTTC. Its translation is CASSLSGAEQYF.

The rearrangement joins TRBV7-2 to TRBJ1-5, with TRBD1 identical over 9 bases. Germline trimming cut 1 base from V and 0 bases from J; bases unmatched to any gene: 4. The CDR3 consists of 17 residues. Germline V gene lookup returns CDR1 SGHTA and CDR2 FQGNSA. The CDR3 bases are TGTGCCAGCAGCTTAGTTGGGACAGGGAATAGCAATCAGCCCCAGCATTTT. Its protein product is CASSLVGTGNSNQPQHF.

The chain's CDR3 is CASSGGLAYGYTF. CDR3 nucleotide sequence: TGTGCCAGCAGTGGTGGGCTGGCCTATGGCTACACCTTC. The V and J genes are TRBV2 and TRBJ1-2; D is unclear. The CDR3 has 13 residues. CDR1 is SNHLY and CDR2 is FYNNEI in the germline V gene. V lost 4 bases and J lost 4, with 10 bases in between.

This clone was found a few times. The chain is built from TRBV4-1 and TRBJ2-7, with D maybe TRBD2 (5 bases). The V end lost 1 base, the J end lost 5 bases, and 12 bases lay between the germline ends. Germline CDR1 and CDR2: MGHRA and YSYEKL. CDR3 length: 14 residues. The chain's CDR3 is CASSQGQRTDEQYF. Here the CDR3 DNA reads TGCGCCAGCAGCCAAGGTCAGCGGACCGACGAGCAGTACTTC.

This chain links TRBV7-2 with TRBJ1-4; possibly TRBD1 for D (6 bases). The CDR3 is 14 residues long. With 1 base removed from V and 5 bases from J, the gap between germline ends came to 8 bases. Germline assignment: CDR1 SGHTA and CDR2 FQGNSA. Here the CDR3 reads CASSLGTANEKLFF. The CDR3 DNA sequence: TGTGCCAGCAGCTTAGGGACAGCAAATGAAAAACTGTTTTTT.

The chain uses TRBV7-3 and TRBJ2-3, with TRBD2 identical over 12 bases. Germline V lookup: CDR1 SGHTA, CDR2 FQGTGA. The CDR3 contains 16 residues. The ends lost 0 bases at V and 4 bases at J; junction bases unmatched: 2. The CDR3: CASSLTPSGGADTQYF. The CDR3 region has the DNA TGTGCCAGCAGCTTAACGCCTAGCGGGGGGGCAGATACGCAGTATTTT. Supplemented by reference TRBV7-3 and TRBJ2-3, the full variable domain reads GAGVSQTPSNKVTEKGKYVELRCDPISGHTALYWYRQSLGQGPEFLIYFQGTGAADDSGLPNDRFFAVRPEGSVSTLKIQRTERGDSAVYLCASSLTPSGGADTQYFGPGTRLTVL.

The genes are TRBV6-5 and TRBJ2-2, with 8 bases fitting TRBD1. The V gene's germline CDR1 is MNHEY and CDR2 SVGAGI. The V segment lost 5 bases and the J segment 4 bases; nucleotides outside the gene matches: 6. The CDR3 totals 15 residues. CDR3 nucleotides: TGTGCCAGCAGTCGACAGGGGTCGGGCACCGGGGAGCTGTTTTTT. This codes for CASSRQGSGTGELFF.

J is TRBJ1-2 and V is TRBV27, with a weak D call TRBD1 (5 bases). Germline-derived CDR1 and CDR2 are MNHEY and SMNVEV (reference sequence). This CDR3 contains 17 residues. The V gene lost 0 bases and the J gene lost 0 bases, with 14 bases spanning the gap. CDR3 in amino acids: CASSLSPAGPPNYGYTF. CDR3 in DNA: TGTGCCAGCAGTTTATCACCCGCAGGGCCTCCTAACTATGGCTACACCTTC.

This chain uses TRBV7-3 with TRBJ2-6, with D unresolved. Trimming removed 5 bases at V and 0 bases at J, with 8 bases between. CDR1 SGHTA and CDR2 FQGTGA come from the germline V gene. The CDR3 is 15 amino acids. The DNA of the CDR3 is TGTGCCAGCAGCCCTCAACTCTCTGGGGCCAACGTCCTGACTTTC. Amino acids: CASSPQLSGANVLTF.

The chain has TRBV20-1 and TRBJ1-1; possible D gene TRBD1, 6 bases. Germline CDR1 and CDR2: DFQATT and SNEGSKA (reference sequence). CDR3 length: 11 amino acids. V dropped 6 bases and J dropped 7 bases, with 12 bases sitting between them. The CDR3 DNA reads TGCAGTGCCAGGGACAACCTTGAAGCTTTCTTT. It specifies CSARDNLEAFF.

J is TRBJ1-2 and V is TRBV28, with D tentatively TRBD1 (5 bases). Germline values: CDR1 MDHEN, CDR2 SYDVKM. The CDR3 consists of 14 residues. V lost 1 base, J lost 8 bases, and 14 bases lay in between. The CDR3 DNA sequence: TGTGCCAGCAGTTTATATGGAGGGGCGGCGGGCTACACCTTC. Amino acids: CASSLYGGAAGYTF.

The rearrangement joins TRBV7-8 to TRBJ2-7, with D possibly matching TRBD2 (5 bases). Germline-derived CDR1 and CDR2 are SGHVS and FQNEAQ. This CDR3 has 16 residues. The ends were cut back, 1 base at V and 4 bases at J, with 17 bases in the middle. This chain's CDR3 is CASSLEAAEYFYEQYF. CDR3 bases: TGTGCCAGCAGCTTAGAGGCAGCGGAGTACTTTTACGAGCAGTACTTC.

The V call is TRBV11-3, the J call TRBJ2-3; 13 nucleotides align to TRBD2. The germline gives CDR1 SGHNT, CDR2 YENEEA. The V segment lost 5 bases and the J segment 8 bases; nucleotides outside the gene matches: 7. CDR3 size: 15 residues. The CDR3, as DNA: TGTGCCAGCAGCCACGGGACTAGCGGGATACGTACGCAGTATTTT. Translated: CASSHGTSGIRTQYF.

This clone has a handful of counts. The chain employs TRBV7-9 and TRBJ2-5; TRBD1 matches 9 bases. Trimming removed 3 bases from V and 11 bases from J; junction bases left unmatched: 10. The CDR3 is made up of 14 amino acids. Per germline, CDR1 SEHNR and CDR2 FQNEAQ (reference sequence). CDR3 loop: CASSLGQGRREQYF. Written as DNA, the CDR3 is TGTGCCAGCAGCTTGGGACAGGGAAGGAGGGAGCAGTACTTC. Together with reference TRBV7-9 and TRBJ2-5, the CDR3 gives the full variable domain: DTGVSQNPRHKITKRGQNVTFRCDPISEHNRLYWYRQTLGQGPEFLTYFQNEAQLEKSRLLSDRFSAERPKGSFSTLEIQRTEQGDSAMYLCASSLGQGRREQYFGPGTRLLVL.

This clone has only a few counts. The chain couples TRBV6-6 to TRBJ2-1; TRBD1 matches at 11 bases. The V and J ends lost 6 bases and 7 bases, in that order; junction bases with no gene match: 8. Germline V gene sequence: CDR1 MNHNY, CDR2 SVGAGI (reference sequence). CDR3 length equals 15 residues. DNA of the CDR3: TGTGCCAGCAGCAAGAGGACAGGGGGCATGAATGAGCAGTTCTTC. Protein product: CASSKRTGGMNEQFF.

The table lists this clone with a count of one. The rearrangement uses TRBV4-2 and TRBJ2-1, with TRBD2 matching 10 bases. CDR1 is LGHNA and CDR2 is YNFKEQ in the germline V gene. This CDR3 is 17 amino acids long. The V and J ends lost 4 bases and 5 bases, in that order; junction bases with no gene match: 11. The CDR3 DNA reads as TGTGCCAGCAGCCCACACACGGGGACTAGCGCTAACAATGAGCAGTTCTTC. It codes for CASSPHTGTSANNEQFF.